This TCR beta chain was identified in a study of cytomegalovirus exposure and HLA in healthy donors. It was with 60 Vbeta and 13 Jbeta primers that the PCR ran. Profiled with immunoSEQ multiplex PCR; TCRdb holds only in-frame clones, not every one. The repertoire holds about 130,000 clones, with roughly 80% as singletons. The ends were cut back, 3 bases at V and 4 bases at J, with 19 bases in the middle. CDR3 length: 16 residues. CDR1 and CDR2 from the germline V gene are SEHNR and FQNEAQ (reference sequence). Study-wide results and limits: Prior analysis indicated that the majority of TCR beta V segments exhibited productivity approximately 87% or approximately 30% of the time. Three CMV-associated chains proved CMV antigen-specific in vitro. It was in a later analysis that TCR association rates were seen to vary by HLA locus, highest for DRB1 and lowest for HLA-C.

With respect to this clone: The target antigen is unknown.

Unrecorded immune exposure was likely among donors, who were nominally healthy when sampled. Sequenced sample: PBMCs. The clonotype comes from a man aged 30 to 39 in good health and CMV-seronegative. This sequence joins TRBV7-9 and TRBJ2-7; D might be TRBD2 (5 bases). Written as DNA, the CDR3 is TGTGCCAGCAGCTTTCTATCTAGGAGCGAGGGATACGAGCAGTACTTC. As protein: CASSFLSRSEGYEQYF.